These T cell receptor beta chains were read from a single sample in a study of regulatory T cells in long-lasting Graves disease. TCRdb re-derived calls from the multiplex PCR reads in MiXCR, one entry per CDR3 protein. The profile covers fewer than 550,000 distinct CDR3 sequences, with around a fifth appearing a single time and roughly 7.7% taken by the ten largest. Source: peripheral blood mononuclear cells (PBMCs), taken when the disease was refractory, from a patient treated with antithyroid drugs. The receptors stem from a female donor with Graves disease. Each CDR3 is given with its conserved first and last residue. Each record gives: V gene, J gene, clone size, D gene, CDR3 protein, CDR3 DNA. D genes are given only for firm matches. Rows may omit the clone size; those that give it use once, few, many or a size class.

TRBV29-1	TRBJ1-6	-	-	CSALLDRLLHF	TGCAGCGCCCTACTCGACCGGCTTCTCCACTTT
TRBV5-6	TRBJ2-7	few	-	CASHGLRYEQYF	TGTGCCAGCCACGGACTCCGGTACGAGCAGTACTTC
TRBV11-2	TRBJ1-5	-	-	CASSASGYNQPQHF	TGTGCCAGCAGCGCTTCGGGCTACAATCAGCCCCAGCATTTT
TRBV4-1	TRBJ1-2	-	-	CASSQEAGRKGYTF	TGCGCCAGCAGCCAAGAAGCAGGACGGAAAGGCTACACCTTC
TRBV7-9	TRBJ1-1	many	-	CASTLLADTEAFF	TGTGCCAGCACCCTTCTCGCTGACACTGAAGCTTTCTTT
TRBV12-3/TRBV12-4	TRBJ2-7	many	TRBD2	CASSRTSDLSYEQYF	TGTGCCAGCAGCAGGACTAGCGACTTATCCTACGAGCAGTACTTC
TRBV28	TRBJ2-7	many	-	CASNGGTYEQYF	TGTGCCAGCAACGGGGGCACCTACGAGCAGTACTTC
TRBV28	TRBJ1-2	many	-	CASSFIAGYTF	TGTGCCAGCAGTTTTATAGCTGGCTACACCTTC
TRBV12-3/TRBV12-4	TRBJ2-7	many	-	CASSFSGKPYEQYF	TGTGCCAGCAGTTTCTCCGGGAAACCCTACGAGCAGTACTTC
TRBV3-1	TRBJ2-2	-	-	CASSRIGKTNGELFF	TGTGCCAGCAGCCGCATCGGAAAGACTAACGGGGAGCTGTTTTTT
TRBV20-1	TRBJ2-5	-	TRBD2	CSGGAASGDYQETQYF	TGCAGTGGAGGGGCGGCTAGCGGGGACTACCAAGAGACCCAGTACTTC
TRBV5-1	TRBJ1-1	many	TRBD1	CASSSGQGAWNTEAFF	TGCGCCAGCAGCTCCGGACAGGGGGCATGGAACACTGAAGCTTTCTTT
TRBV2	TRBJ1-1	many	TRBD1	CASIPGQSIATEAFF	TGTGCCAGCATCCCGGGACAGAGTATTGCCACTGAAGCTTTCTTT
TRBV15	TRBJ2-3	few	-	CATSRDVESTDTQYF	TGTGCCACCAGCAGAGATGTTGAGTCCACAGATACGCAGTATTTT
TRBV20-1	TRBJ1-1	-	-	CSAPQGTEAFF	TGCAGTGCTCCACAGGGAACTGAAGCTTTCTTT
TRBV30	TRBJ1-3	once	TRBD1	CAWSPTAGTGFRNFGNTIYF	TGTGCCTGGAGTCCCACGGCTGGGACAGGGTTTAGGAACTTTGGAAACACCATATATTTT
TRBV29-1	TRBJ2-2	-	-	CSVEDRATTNTGELFF	TGCAGCGTTGAAGATCGGGCGACCACCAACACCGGGGAGCTGTTTTTT
TRBV28	TRBJ2-2	many	TRBD2	CASSPPGEGRTGELFF	TGTGCCAGCAGTCCCCCCGGGGAGGGTCGAACCGGGGAGCTGTTTTTT
TRBV11-2	TRBJ1-1	few	-	CASRRVGARDTEAFF	TGTGCCAGCAGAAGAGTGGGGGCTCGGGACACTGAAGCTTTCTTT
TRBV29-1	TRBJ2-2	many	-	CSVGGRYTGELFF	TGCAGCGTTGGAGGAAGGTACACCGGGGAGCTGTTTTTT
TRBV20-1	TRBJ2-5	many	TRBD2	CSAKLAGGPLYQETQYF	TGCAGTGCCAAACTAGCGGGGGGGCCTTTGTACCAAGAGACCCAGTACTTC
TRBV10-3	TRBJ1-5	many	-	CAISAAGGRQPQHF	TGTGCCATCAGTGCCGCGGGCGGGCGTCAGCCCCAGCATTTT
TRBV20-1	TRBJ1-1	-	-	CSAREDRNTEAFF	TGCAGTGCTAGGGAGGACAGGAACACTGAAGCTTTCTTT
TRBV3-1	TRBJ2-7	few	TRBD1	CASSQADRVGEQYF	TGTGCCAGCAGCCAAGCGGACAGGGTTGGCGAGCAGTACTTC
TRBV7-2	TRBJ1-4	few	-	CASSDQKLRQAGVLDEKLFF	TGTGCCAGCAGCGATCAAAAATTGAGACAGGCTGGGGTTTTAGATGAAAAACTGTTTTTT
TRBV5-5	TRBJ2-2	-	-	CASRFTQTANTGELFF	TGTGCCAGCAGATTTACACAGACTGCGAACACCGGGGAGCTGTTTTTT
TRBV20-1	TRBJ1-5	many	-	CSKGTPGVNQPQHF	TGCAGCAAGGGGACACCGGGGGTCAATCAGCCCCAGCATTTT
TRBV11-2	TRBJ1-3	-	-	CASSPQVAYSGNTIYF	TGTGCCAGCAGCCCACAGGTCGCATACTCTGGAAACACCATATATTTT
TRBV2	TRBJ1-5	many	TRBD1	CASRGDRSYQPQHF	TGTGCCAGCAGGGGGGACAGGTCCTATCAGCCCCAGCATTTT
TRBV28	TRBJ2-6	many	-	CASSLWDSGANVLTF	TGTGCCAGCAGTTTATGGGACTCTGGGGCCAACGTCCTGACTTTC
TRBV5-4	TRBJ2-7	few	TRBD2	CASSLAAGAPEQYF	TGTGCCAGCAGCTTGGCAGCGGGAGCCCCCGAGCAGTACTTC
TRBV19	TRBJ2-7	-	-	CASSRESSMGYYEQYF	TGTGCCAGTAGCAGAGAGTCCTCTATGGGGTACTACGAGCAGTACTTC
TRBV28	TRBJ2-7	few	TRBD1	CASKGAVLEQYF	TGTGCCAGCAAGGGGGCAGTCCTGGAGCAGTACTTC
TRBV2	TRBJ1-1	many	-	CASSKTFRARGGMNTEAFF	TGTGCCAGCAGCAAAACATTCCGGGCCCGTGGTGGAATGAACACTGAAGCTTTCTTT